The 3 T cell receptor beta chains listed next were all sequenced from one sample in a study of blood T cell repertoires in COVID-19. Data came from immunoSEQ multiplex PCR; TCRdb stores just in-frame clones and leaves some out. The data show tens of thousands of clones, under 95% seen once. Sequenced material: peripheral blood. Every receptor here comes from a human donor in a cohort sampled during active COVID-19.

The chain employs TRBV7-9 and TRBJ2-2, with 7 bases that match TRBD2. The length of the CDR3 is 15 residues. Trimming cost V 5 bases and J 3 bases; bases outside gene matches: 6. Germline-derived CDR1 and CDR2 are SEHNR and FQNEAQ (reference sequence). The DNA of the CDR3 is TGTGCCAGCAGCCACCGGGACTATTACACCGGGGAGCTGTTTTTT. This encodes CASSHRDYYTGELFF.

This sequence joins TRBV5-6 and TRBJ2-3; TRBD1 matches 9 bases. The V segment lost 3 bases and the J segment 5 bases; nucleotides outside the gene matches: 10. This CDR3 has 16 amino acids. Germline V lookup: CDR1 SGHDT, CDR2 YYEEEE. The CDR3 reads CASSSTTGTGQDTQYF. In nucleotides, the CDR3 is TGTGCCAGCAGCTCTACGACCGGGACAGGGCAAGATACGCAGTATTTT.

The chain is built from TRBV7-2 and TRBJ2-3; 12 nucleotides line up with TRBD2. Germline V gene lookup returns CDR1 SGHTA and CDR2 FQGNSA. The CDR3 loop spans 15 amino acids. The ends lost 1 base at V and 14 bases at J; junction bases unmatched: 10. CDR3 protein: CASSLVVLAGGGWYF. Here the CDR3 DNA reads TGTGCCAGCAGCTTAGTCGTACTAGCGGGAGGAGGGTGGTATTTT.